A single sample is the source of the 25 T cell receptor beta chains below, sequenced in a study of cytomegalovirus exposure and HLA in healthy donors. Primers included in the PCR were 60 Vbeta and 13 Jbeta primers. Sequenced by immunoSEQ multiplex PCR; TCRdb stores in-frame clones only, minus some. The sample includes approximately 100,000 clones, about four fifths of them seen just once. Material: PBMCs. The receptors were sampled from a woman in her thirties or forties in good health and CMV-seropositive.

The chain employs TRBV7-8 and TRBJ2-7; TRBD1 agrees at 7 bases. Germline trimming cut 4 bases from V and 1 base from J; bases unmatched to any gene: 4. Looked up from germline, CDR1 is SGHVS and CDR2 is FQNEAQ. This CDR3 spans 14 amino acids. CDR3 sequence reads: CASSYSTGSYEQYF. In DNA, the CDR3 is TGTGCCAGCAGCTACTCGACAGGGTCCTACGAGCAGTACTTC.

This sequence joins TRBV2 and TRBJ2-1; maybe TRBD2 (5 bases). V lost 6 bases and J 3 bases, leaving 9 bases between the germline ends. The germline V gene encodes CDR1 SNHLY and CDR2 FYNNEI. CDR3 length equals 13 residues. The CDR3 bases are TGTGCCAGCAGCAGGACTGGCTACAATGAGCAGTTCTTC. It translates to CASSRTGYNEQFF.

The DNA for the CDR3 is TGTGCCAGCAGTTACTCGATGTCAGGCAATCAGCCCCAGCATTTT. It yields the protein CASSYSMSGNQPQHF. The genes are TRBV6-5 and TRBJ1-5; D gene uncertain. The CDR3 has 15 residues. Per germline, CDR1 MNHEY and CDR2 SVGAGI. V lost 0 bases to trimming and J lost 2 bases, with 8 bases between them.

The chain recombines TRBV28 with TRBJ2-7; TRBD1 matches at 10 bases. The CDR3 has 15 residues. Trimming removed 7 bases from V and 1 base from J; junction bases left unmatched: 7. CDR1 MDHEN and CDR2 SYDVKM come from the germline V gene. In DNA form, the CDR3 reads TGTGCCAGCACCATAGGGACAGGGGTTTCCTACGAGCAGTACTTC. It yields the protein CASTIGTGVSYEQYF.

This chain connects TRBV6-5 to TRBJ2-5; D gene unclear. This CDR3 contains 13 residues. V was pared by 0 bases and J by 5 bases, with 7 bases between. CDR1 and CDR2 (germline): MNHEY, SVGAGI. CDR3 in DNA: TGTGCCAGCAGTTACTCGGTGGAGGAGACCCAGTACTTC. This codes for CASSYSVEETQYF.

This chain joins TRBV5-1 and TRBJ2-5, with 7 bases fitting TRBD1. Germline trimming cut 1 base from V and 1 base from J; bases unmatched to any gene: 1. CDR1 and CDR2 (germline): SGHRS, YFSETQ. This CDR3 region has 14 residues. The CDR3 DNA reads as TGCGCCAGCAGCTTGACAGGGGCCCAAGAGACCCAGTACTTC. Translated: CASSLTGAQETQYF.

The gene calls are TRBV6-6 and TRBJ2-1; the match to TRBD2 covers 11 bases. CDR1 and CDR2 from the germline V gene are MNHNY and SVGAGI (reference sequence). This CDR3 comprises 14 residues. Trimming removed 5 bases from V and 6 bases from J; junction bases left unmatched: 3. The CDR3 here is CASSTSGSSNEQFF. CDR3 nucleotides: TGTGCCAGCAGTACTAGCGGGAGTAGCAATGAGCAGTTCTTC.

The chain is built from TRBV5-6 and TRBJ2-7; D unclear. The CDR3 runs to 11 residues. The V and J ends lost 3 bases and 3 bases respectively, with 4 bases between them. Germline CDR1 SGHDT, CDR2 YYEEEE. The CDR3 protein is CASSSIYEQYF. The DNA of the CDR3 is TGTGCCAGCAGCTCCATCTACGAGCAGTACTTC.

The rearrangement uses TRBV13 and TRBJ2-3; 8 bases map to TRBD2. CDR3 length equals 16 residues. CDR1 PRHDT and CDR2 FYEKMQ come from the germline V gene (reference sequence). V trimming: 3 bases; J trimming: 2 bases; junction bases outside the gene matches: 7. CDR3 in DNA: TGTGCCAGCAGCTTTAAAGCGGGAGAGCCCACAGATACGCAGTATTTT. This translates into CASSFKAGEPTDTQYF.

V is TRBV7-6 and J is TRBJ2-2, with 10 positions matching TRBD2. The V segment lost 0 bases and the J segment 4 bases; nucleotides outside the gene matches: 2. This CDR3 spans 16 amino acids. Germline CDR1 is SGHVS and CDR2 is FNYEAQ. The CDR3 loop is CASSLASGRGTGELFF. CDR3 DNA: TGTGCCAGCAGCTTAGCCAGCGGGAGGGGCACCGGGGAGCTGTTTTTT.

The chain joins TRBV28 to TRBJ2-7; D is perhaps TRBD1 (6 bases). The CDR3 extends over 13 amino acids. V lost 11 bases and J lost 0, with 14 bases in between. The germline V gene encodes CDR1 MDHEN and CDR2 SYDVKM. CDR3 region: CAPHREFSYEQYF. The CDR3 DNA reads TGTGCCCCCCACAGGGAATTCTCCTACGAGCAGTACTTC.

The chain carries TRBV10-3 and TRBJ2-7; 7 nucleotides line up with TRBD1. The CDR3 has 14 residues. V lost 6 bases, J lost 6 bases, and 11 bases stayed unmatched. Germline CDR1 reads ENHRY; CDR2 reads SYGVKD. The CDR3: CAIRGTVQRSEQYF. The CDR3 region has the DNA TGTGCCATCAGGGGGACAGTGCAAAGGAGCGAGCAGTACTTC.

CDR3 loop: CASAGQGNSPLHF. The CDR3 DNA reads TGTGCCAGCGCCGGACAGGGCAATTCACCCCTCCACTTT. The rearrangement links TRBV6-5 to TRBJ1-6; 8 bases map to TRBD1. Per the germline V gene, CDR1 is MNHEY and CDR2 is SVGAGI. The CDR3 length is 13 residues. V was pared by 8 bases and J by 7 bases, with 4 bases of the junction left unmatched.

This chain links TRBV7-8 with TRBJ1-1; the match to TRBD1 covers 7 bases. Trimming took 5 bases from V and 4 from J; bases not matched to a gene: 7. CDR3 size: 14 residues. Germline V gene data show CDR1 as SGHVS and CDR2 as FQNEAQ. The CDR3: CASSTSTGVTEAFF. The CDR3 bases are TGTGCCAGCAGCACCAGCACAGGGGTCACTGAAGCTTTCTTT. The full variable domain, with the rest looked up from reference TRBV7-8 and TRBJ1-1, is GAGVSQSPRYKVAKRGQDVALRCDPISGHVSLFWYQQALGQGPEFLTYFQNEAQLDKSGLPSDRFFAERPEGSVSTLKIQRTQQEDSAVYLCASSTSTGVTEAFFGQGTRLTVV.

This sequence joins TRBV25-1 and TRBJ2-2; 7 bases are a match to TRBD1. The CDR3 is 17 amino acids. CDR1 MGHDK and CDR2 SYGVNS come from the germline V gene. The junction had 10 bases not matched to a gene; V was cut back by 0 bases and J by 6 bases. CDR3 in DNA: TGTGCCAGCAGTGAATATGAGGGGGCAGGGCCCGCCGGGGAGCTGTTTTTT. Protein product: CASSEYEGAGPAGELFF.

This chain uses TRBV19 with TRBJ2-7; 7 nucleotides line up with TRBD2. The CDR3 has 16 amino acids. Germline assignment: CDR1 LNHDA and CDR2 SQIVND (reference sequence). V shed 4 bases, J shed 2 bases, and the junction held 11 bases outside the gene matches. The CDR3 sequence is CASSTSLLAITYEQYF. CDR3 sequence (DNA): TGTGCCAGTAGTACCTCCTTACTAGCGATCACCTACGAGCAGTACTTC.

This clone was detected only a few times. The chain combines TRBV6-6 with TRBJ1-3, with 9 bases lining up with TRBD1. This CDR3 is built from 15 residues. The germline V gene has CDR1 MNHNY and CDR2 SVGAGI (reference sequence). V lost 5 bases, J lost 5 bases, and 7 bases stayed unmatched. DNA of the CDR3: TGTGCCAGCAGTGCTGGACAGGGGCAGAGAAACACCATATATTTT. Its protein is CASSAGQGQRNTIYF.

This clone was observed a single time. The chain employs TRBV28 and TRBJ2-3; 7 nucleotides align to TRBD2. This CDR3 is built from 15 residues. The germline V gene has CDR1 MDHEN and CDR2 SYDVKM. V trimming: 2 bases; J trimming: 3 bases; junction bases outside the gene matches: 5. CDR3 residues: CASSLGGSFTDTQYF. The CDR3 region has the DNA TGTGCCAGCAGTTTAGGCGGGAGCTTTACAGATACGCAGTATTTT.

V is TRBV6-5 and J is TRBJ2-2; D remains unclear. This CDR3 is built from 12 residues. V shed 5 bases and J shed 4 bases, with 5 bases lying between them. Germline CDR1 MNHEY, CDR2 SVGAGI. The CDR3 nucleotides read TGTGCCAGCAGTCCCGGCACCGGGGAGCTGTTTTTT. Translating it yields CASSPGTGELFF.

This chain links TRBV6-1 with TRBJ2-5, with TRBD1 matching over 11 bases. Germline V gene lookup returns CDR1 MNHNS and CDR2 SASEGT. The CDR3 covers 15 residues. Trimming removed 5 bases from V and 5 bases from J; junction bases left unmatched: 7. The CDR3 DNA follows: TGTGCCAGCAGTTCACGGACAGGGGGCAAGGAGACCCAGTACTTC. Protein: CASSSRTGGKETQYF.

V usage is TRBV27 and J usage is TRBJ2-3; unclear D gene. The V end was cut by 5 bases, the J end by 7 bases, with 7 bases between. The CDR3 length is 11 residues. Germline V gene sequence: CDR1 MNHEY, CDR2 SMNVEV (reference sequence). CDR3 nucleotides: TGTGCCAGCAGTACGGAGAATACGCAGTATTTT. This encodes CASSTENTQYF.

The rearrangement uses TRBV5-1 and TRBJ1-2; D is uncertain. CDR3 length: 13 residues. Germline V gene lookup returns CDR1 SGHRS and CDR2 YFSETQ. Trimming left V 6 bases short and J 2 bases short, with 11 bases between. CDR3 sequence reads: CASTSAGNYGYTF. CDR3 nucleotides: TGCGCCAGCACCTCCGCGGGGAACTATGGCTACACCTTC.

The chain couples TRBV28 to TRBJ2-4; 8 bases fit TRBD1. Germline loops: CDR1 MDHEN, CDR2 SYDVKM. V dropped 5 bases and J dropped 9; count of bases not matched to a gene: 6. This CDR3 region has 13 residues. CDR3 sequence: CASSKTDRAIQYF. CDR3 in DNA: TGTGCCAGCAGTAAAACGGACAGGGCCATTCAGTACTTC.

The V gene is TRBV27, the J gene TRBJ2-7; the match to TRBD2 covers 7 bases. J lost 3 bases, V lost 3 bases, and 5 bases had no gene match. The germline V gene has CDR1 MNHEY and CDR2 SMNVEV (reference sequence). The CDR3 length is 14 residues. CDR3 nucleotide sequence: TGTGCCAGCAGTTTTTCCGGGAGGTACTACGAGCAGTACTTC. It encodes CASSFSGRYYEQYF.

The rearrangement joins TRBV5-4 to TRBJ2-5; 7 nucleotides agree with TRBD1. Matching the DNA end better, TRBJ2-7 makes the J call doubtful. The CDR3 spans 14 residues. Germline V gene sequence: CDR1 SGHNT, CDR2 YYREEE (reference sequence). The CDR3 sequence: CASSLDRGVNEQYF. CDR3 DNA: TGTGCCAGCAGCTTGGACAGGGGTGTTAACGAGCAGTACTTC.